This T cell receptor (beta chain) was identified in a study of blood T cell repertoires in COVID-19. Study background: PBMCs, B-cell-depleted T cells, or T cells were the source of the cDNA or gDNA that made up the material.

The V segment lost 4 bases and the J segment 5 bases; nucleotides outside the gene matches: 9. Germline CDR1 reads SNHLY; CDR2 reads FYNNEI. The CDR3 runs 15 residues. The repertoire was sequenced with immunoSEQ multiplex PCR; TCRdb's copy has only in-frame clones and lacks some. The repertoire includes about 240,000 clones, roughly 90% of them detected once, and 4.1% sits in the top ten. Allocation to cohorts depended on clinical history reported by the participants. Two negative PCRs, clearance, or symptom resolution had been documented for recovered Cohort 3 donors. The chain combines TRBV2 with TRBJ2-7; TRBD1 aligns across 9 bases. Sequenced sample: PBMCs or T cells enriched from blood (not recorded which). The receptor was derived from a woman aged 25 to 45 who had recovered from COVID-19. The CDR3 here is CASSVRGQGSDEQYF. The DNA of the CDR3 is TGTGCCAGCAGTGTGAGGGGACAGGGTAGTGACGAGCAGTACTTC.